The clone carrying this T cell receptor beta chain has just one count. Some clones are missing from TCRdb's copy, which holds only in-frame ones; the method was immunoSEQ multiplex PCR. The sample holds under 70,000 clones, around 90% seen once. The record originates from a study of control samples from healthy donors and cancer patients. V gave up 7 bases and J gave up 6 bases, with 16 bases separating them. The length of the CDR3 is 12 residues. Germline V gives CDR1 SQVTM, CDR2 ANQGSEA. The rearrangement links TRBV29-1 to TRBJ2-7; a possible D gene is TRBD1 (5 bases). Sequenced material: PBMCs. The clonotype comes from a man aged 60-69 years with head and neck cancer. CDR3 DNA sequence: TGCAGCGCCCGCTCAGGGTTCTCCGAGCAGTACTTC. Encoded protein: CSARSGFSEQYF.